A single sample gave rise to the 16 T cell receptor beta chains below, sequenced in a study of T cells after yellow fever vaccination. TCRdb analysed the 5' RACE reads with MiXCR anew, one entry per CDR3 protein. The table includes 300,000 to 350,000 distinct CDR3 sequences, about 8.3% detected once. Material: PBMCs, obtained roughly 47 days after the first yellow fever vaccination. The receptors were sampled from a man between 18 and 29 years old who received the YFV17D yellow fever vaccine.

This chain connects TRBV3-1 to TRBJ1-1, with 9 nucleotides matching TRBD1. Germline CDR1 is LGHDT and CDR2 is YNNKEL (reference sequence). Trimming removed 4 bases from V and 6 bases from J; junction bases left unmatched: 9. The CDR3 contains 15 residues. The CDR3 spells CASSPSWTGEAEAFF. The CDR3 DNA sequence: TGTGCCAGCAGCCCATCCTGGACAGGGGAGGCTGAAGCTTTCTTT.

With regard to this clonotype: One end of the junction does not line up with germline, which may come from a read error. The CDR3 coding sequence is TGTGCCAGCAGTTTATATCCTAGCGGGGGAAGGAACACCGGGAAGCTGTTTTTT. Its translation: CASSLYPSGGRNTGKLFF. The rearrangement uses TRBV27 and TRBJ2-2; 10 nucleotides match TRBD2. This CDR3 region has 18 residues. Per germline, CDR1 MNHEY and CDR2 SMNVEV (reference sequence).

This clonotype was detected ten times or more. The V gene is TRBV5-1, the J gene TRBJ1-5, with a weak D call TRBD1 (6 bases). The CDR3 loop spans 17 amino acids. CDR1 SGHRS and CDR2 YFSETQ come from the germline V gene. The V and J ends lost 4 bases and 0 bases respectively, with 17 bases between them. CDR3 bases: TGCGCCAGCAGCCGTCTACCAGGACAGCTTAGCAATCAGCCCCAGCATTTT. Protein sequence: CASSRLPGQLSNQPQHF.

V gene TRBV7-3 combines with J gene TRBJ2-6; unclear D gene. The CDR3 is 15 amino acids. CDR1 is SGHTA, CDR2 FQGTGA, per germline. The V gene lost 5 bases and the J gene lost 0 bases, with 8 bases spanning the gap. The CDR3 DNA is TGTGCCAGCAGCCATGGGCGCTCTGGGGCCAACGTCCTGACTTTC. It translates to CASSHGRSGANVLTF.

The chain has TRBV29-1 and TRBJ2-3, with 15 bases fitting TRBD2. The germline V gene encodes CDR1 SQVTM and CDR2 ANQGSEA. The CDR3 is 21 residues long. Trimming at V came to 6 bases and at J to 0 bases, leaving 19 bases not matched to a gene. CDR3 region: CSVGRYVRGTSGGSSTDTQYF. Here the CDR3 DNA reads TGCAGCGTCGGAAGATACGTCCGCGGGACTAGCGGGGGGTCTAGCACAGATACGCAGTATTTT.

This clonotype turned up a few times. The rearrangement links TRBV12-3 or TRBV12-4 to TRBJ1-5; 7 positions agree with TRBD1. The length of the CDR3 is 15 residues. J was trimmed by 7 bases and V by 7 bases; bases with no gene match: 13. CDR3 sequence reads: CASTIGDRDEQPQHF. The CDR3 nucleotides are TGTGCCAGCACTATTGGTGACAGGGATGAGCAGCCCCAGCATTTT.

The chain carries TRBV12-3 or TRBV12-4 and TRBJ1-1; no clear D gene. V lost 5 bases to trimming and J lost 8 bases, with 12 bases between them. The CDR3 runs 12 residues. CDR3 sequence (DNA): TGTGCCAGCAGTCGCTCCGGGTGGGAAGCTTTCTTT. As protein: CASSRSGWEAFF.

This clonotype has a handful of counts. The chain recombines TRBV28 with TRBJ2-3; the match to TRBD2 covers 7 bases. The CDR3 totals 16 residues. The junction had 12 bases not matched to a gene; V was cut back by 5 bases and J by 4 bases. Germline CDR1 and CDR2: MDHEN and SYDVKM. This chain's CDR3 is CASSPGDGRWPDTQYF. The DNA of the CDR3 is TGTGCCAGCAGTCCCGGGGACGGGAGGTGGCCAGATACGCAGTATTTT.

This clonotype was seen many times. V gene TRBV12-3 or TRBV12-4 combines with J gene TRBJ2-5, with D unclear. The CDR3 covers 13 residues. Between the trimmed V and J ends, which lost 5 bases and 0 bases, there was a span of 7 bases. CDR3: CASSPKYQETQYF. CDR3 coding DNA: TGTGCCAGCAGTCCAAAGTACCAAGAGACCCAGTACTTC.

J is TRBJ1-1 and V is TRBV18, with D perhaps matching TRBD1 (5 bases). In germline, CDR1 is KGHSH, CDR2 LQKENI. CDR3 length: 14 amino acids. The germline V and J ends were trimmed by 5 bases and 6 bases, with 16 bases remaining between them. DNA of the CDR3: TGTGCCAGCTCAGCGGGACCTTGGGGTCCTGAAGCTTTCTTT. Its protein is CASSAGPWGPEAFF.

The V gene is TRBV5-1, the J gene TRBJ1-6; 8 bases align to TRBD1. The trim removed 0 bases at V and 7 bases at J, leaving 0 bases unmatched. Germline V gene data show CDR1 as SGHRS and CDR2 as YFSETQ. The CDR3 extends over 14 amino acids. This CDR3 is CASSLDRGNSPLHF. DNA for the CDR3: TGCGCCAGCAGCTTGGACAGGGGGAATTCACCCCTCCACTTT.

The rearrangement uses TRBV4-1 and TRBJ2-2; 10 bases map to TRBD2. This CDR3 is 17 amino acids long. The germline gives CDR1 MGHRA, CDR2 YSYEKL. J was trimmed by 7 bases and V by 2 bases; bases with no gene match: 10. The chain's CDR3 is CASSQRLSGGAVGELFF. The DNA of the CDR3 is TGCGCCAGCAGCCAACGACTGAGCGGGGGGGCGGTCGGGGAGCTGTTTTTT.

This clonotype was detected only a few times. The chain has TRBV7-2 and TRBJ1-5, with D unclear. The ends were cut back, 5 bases at V and 7 bases at J, with 12 bases in the middle. CDR1 is SGHTA and CDR2 is FQGNSA in the germline V gene. This CDR3 comprises 13 residues. The CDR3 loop is CASSAATLQPQHF. The DNA of the CDR3 is TGTGCCAGCAGCGCGGCGACATTGCAGCCCCAGCATTTT. The complete variable domain, with remaining parts taken from reference TRBV7-2 and TRBJ1-5, reads GAGVSQSPSNKVTEKGKDVELRCDPISGHTALYWYRQSLGQGLEFLIYFQGNSAPDKSGLPSDRFSAERTGGSVSTLTIQRTQQEDSAVYLCASSAATLQPQHFGDGTRLSIL.

This clonotype was seen a few times. The chain carries TRBV2 and TRBJ1-6; D is ambiguous. Germline CDR1 SNHLY, CDR2 FYNNEI. The germline V and J ends were trimmed by 8 bases and 9 bases, with 11 bases remaining between them. This CDR3 has 12 amino acids. Written as DNA, the CDR3 is TGTGCCAGCGGCACAGATTCTTCACCCCTCCACTTT. Its protein product is CASGTDSSPLHF.

The sample holds a few counts of this clonotype. The rearrangement uses TRBV12-3 or TRBV12-4 and TRBJ1-5; 9 positions match TRBD1. The CDR3 is 15 residues long. J gave up 7 bases and V 7 bases, and 11 bases lay outside the gene matches. CDR3 DNA sequence: TGTGCCAGCAACCACGGGGACAGGGACACCCAGCCCCAGCATTTT. Translated, it gives CASNHGDRDTQPQHF.

This clonotype came up a few times. This chain uses TRBV7-2 with TRBJ2-1; D ambiguous. The germline V gene encodes CDR1 SGHTA and CDR2 FQGNSA. V lost 6 bases, J lost 11 bases, and 17 bases lay in between. CDR3 size: 13 residues. The CDR3 is CASSPLGAAQQFF. CDR3 coding DNA: TGTGCCAGCAGTCCCTTAGGCGCCGCACAGCAGTTCTTC.